The next 24 T cell receptor beta chains were all read from a single sample in a study of control samples from healthy donors and cancer patients. Method: immunoSEQ multiplex PCR; TCRdb's copy keeps in-frame clones and lacks some. The sample records more than 90,000 clones, 85% to 90% being singletons. The material sequenced was blood. The source is a man aged 25 to 40 in good health.

V usage is TRBV20-1 and J usage is TRBJ2-4; TRBD1 might be the D (5 bases). Germline V gene data show CDR1 as DFQATT and CDR2 as SNEGSKA (reference sequence). The CDR3 sequence is 11 residues long. The V gene lost 0 bases and the J gene lost 13 bases, with 10 bases spanning the gap. The CDR3 spells CSARETQGQYF. CDR3 DNA: TGCAGTGCTAGAGAAACGCAGGGCCAGTACTTC.

The rearrangement links TRBV9 to TRBJ2-2; TRBD1 aligns across 7 bases. There are 15 residues in the CDR3. Germline V gene data show CDR1 as SGDLS and CDR2 as YYNGEE. Trimming at V came to 3 bases and at J to 4 bases, leaving 6 bases not matched to a gene. For the CDR3, the DNA is TGTGCCAGCAGCGCCCAACAGGGGTCCACCGGGGAGCTGTTTTTT. Protein: CASSAQQGSTGELFF.

The V call is TRBV5-5, the J call TRBJ2-2; 9 bases agree with TRBD2. With 7 bases clipped from V and 6 bases from J, the junction kept 10 bases outside the gene matches. Germline V gene data show CDR1 as SGHKS and CDR2 as YYEKEE (reference sequence). The CDR3 totals 15 residues. The CDR3 nucleotides are TGTGCCAGCCGGCTTAGCGGGAGAGTTGCCGGGGAGCTGTTTTTT. This sequence encodes CASRLSGRVAGELFF.

The CDR3 sequence: CASSPEGTGGRTQYF. CDR3 bases: TGTGCCAGCAGTCCAGAGGGGACAGGGGGCCGCACGCAGTATTTT. The rearrangement uses TRBV27 and TRBJ2-3; 12 positions agree with TRBD1. The CDR3 extends over 15 amino acids. Germline-derived CDR1 and CDR2 are MNHEY and SMNVEV (reference sequence). V lost 5 bases and J lost 9; bases outside the gene matches: 9.

The chain recombines TRBV19 with TRBJ1-5; perhaps TRBD1 as D (5 bases). Trimming pared 7 bases from V and 4 bases from J, leaving 17 bases between. CDR3 size: 15 residues. CDR1 is LNHDA and CDR2 is SQIVND in the germline V gene (reference sequence). CDR3 DNA sequence: TGTGCCAGTACCTGGGACCGGGGGGGGAATCAGCCCCAGCATTTT. This codes for CASTWDRGGNQPQHF.

The rearrangement links TRBV12-5 to TRBJ2-5, with D maybe TRBD2 (5 bases). This CDR3 contains 12 residues. Germline loops: CDR1 LGHNT, CDR2 FRNRAP. The V gene lost 6 bases and the J gene lost 3 bases, with 8 bases spanning the gap. This CDR3 is CASGKLEETQYF. In DNA form, the CDR3 reads TGTGCTAGTGGAAAACTAGAAGAGACCCAGTACTTC.

The chain recombines TRBV5-1 with TRBJ1-6; 7 nucleotides align to TRBD1. The CDR3 spans 15 residues. Germline V CDR1 and CDR2: SGHRS, YFSETQ. Trimming cost V 2 bases and J 6 bases; bases outside gene matches: 5. This chain's CDR3 is CASSFRDSSNSPLHF. CDR3 bases: TGCGCCAGCAGCTTCCGGGACAGTTCTAATTCACCCCTCCACTTT.

The chain couples TRBV25-1 to TRBJ1-2, with 7 positions matching TRBD1. The CDR3 is 15 residues long. Germline V gene data show CDR1 as MGHDK and CDR2 as SYGVNS. V was clipped by 5 bases and J by 5 bases; unmatched bases: 11. The CDR3 DNA reads as TGTGCCAGCAGTTCAGCGGACAGGCGGCATTATGGCTACACCTTC. As protein: CASSSADRRHYGYTF.

This clone was picked up one time. The chain couples TRBV18 to TRBJ2-1; 9 positions agree with TRBD2. Germline values: CDR1 KGHSH, CDR2 LQKENI. V lost 5 bases, J lost 0 bases, and 5 bases stayed unmatched. The CDR3 has 16 amino acids. As DNA, the CDR3 is TGTGCCAGCTCAACCTTTAGCGGGAGCTCCTACAATGAGCAGTTCTTC. Translated: CASSTFSGSSYNEQFF. Full variable domain (missing parts from reference TRBV18 and TRBJ2-1): NAGVMQNPRHLVRRRGQEARLRCSPMKGHSHVYWYRQLPEEGLKFMVYLQKENIIDESGMPKERFSAEFPKEGPSILRIQQVVRGDSAAYFCASSTFSGSSYNEQFFGPGTRLTVL.

This chain links TRBV19 with TRBJ2-2; D might be TRBD1 or TRBD2, each matching 6 bases. The CDR3 totals 16 residues. Germline-derived CDR1 and CDR2 are LNHDA and SQIVND (reference sequence). V lost 6 bases and J lost 7, with 21 bases in between. Here the CDR3 DNA reads TGTGCCAGTAGGGGGGGCAGGGCCAACAGCGGCGGGGAGCTGTTTTTT. Translating gives CASRGGRANSGGELFF.

The chain combines TRBV20-1 with TRBJ1-6, with TRBD1 matching 9 bases. Unmatched junction bases numbered 6, after V lost 3 bases and J lost 6 bases. The CDR3 extends over 15 amino acids. Germline values: CDR1 DFQATT, CDR2 SNEGSKA (reference sequence). The CDR3 DNA sequence: TGCAGTGCTAGTAGGGGACAGGGAGTTAATTCACCCCTCCACTTT. Its translation: CSASRGQGVNSPLHF.

The chain joins TRBV18 to TRBJ2-5; 10 nucleotides line up with TRBD1. The CDR3 runs 14 residues. Germline V gene data show CDR1 as KGHSH and CDR2 as LQKENI. J was trimmed by 5 bases and V by 5 bases; bases with no gene match: 5. The CDR3 DNA reads as TGTGCCAGCTCAGAAGGGGACAGGGGCGAGACCCAGTACTTC. Translating it yields CASSEGDRGETQYF.

The chain joins TRBV27 to TRBJ2-7; D is unclear. The CDR3 spans 13 residues. Germline CDR1 is MNHEY and CDR2 is SMNVEV (reference sequence). The ends were cut back, 3 bases at V and 2 bases at J, with 8 bases in the middle. CDR3 amino acids: CASSFSGAYEQYF. The CDR3 DNA sequence: TGTGCCAGCAGTTTTTCGGGTGCCTACGAGCAGTACTTC.

This clone has just one count. The chain carries TRBV7-3 and TRBJ2-2, with D possibly being TRBD1 (5 bases). The V gene's germline CDR1 is SGHTA and CDR2 FQGTGA. The CDR3 has 12 residues. Trimming took off 6 bases at V and 4 bases at J, with 6 bases between the two ends. The CDR3 DNA sequence: TGTGCCAGCAGGGACACCACCGGGGAGCTGTTTTTT. Encoded protein: CASRDTTGELFF.

The rearrangement links TRBV5-5 to TRBJ1-2; D uncertain. V lost 4 bases to trimming and J lost 1 base, with 8 bases between them. CDR3 length: 13 residues. The V gene's germline CDR1 is SGHKS and CDR2 YYEKEE (reference sequence). CDR3 sequence reads: CASSLTYNYGYTF. The CDR3 bases are TGTGCCAGCAGCCTGACTTATAACTATGGCTACACCTTC.

The chain joins TRBV6-4 to TRBJ2-3, with 8 positions matching TRBD2. V shed 4 bases, J shed 1 base, and the junction held 4 bases outside the gene matches. This CDR3 spans 15 amino acids. In germline, CDR1 is MRHNA, CDR2 SNTAGT. The chain's CDR3 is CASSVTSEGTDTQYF. CDR3 sequence (DNA): TGTGCCAGCAGTGTGACTAGCGAAGGCACAGATACGCAGTATTTT.

V is TRBV6-4 and J is TRBJ1-6; the match to TRBD1 covers 9 bases. Germline loops: CDR1 MRHNA, CDR2 SNTAGT. V dropped 5 bases and J dropped 8; count of bases not matched to a gene: 10. The CDR3 loop spans 16 amino acids. Here the CDR3 reads CASSPRGGTGYSPLHF. CDR3 in DNA: TGTGCCAGCAGTCCCCGAGGTGGGACAGGGTATTCACCCCTCCACTTT.

V and J are TRBV7-7 and TRBJ2-5; unclear D gene. Per germline, CDR1 SSHAT and CDR2 FNYEAQ (reference sequence). Trimming cost V 4 bases and J 4 bases, with 4 bases left between them. The CDR3 extends over 11 amino acids. In nucleotides, the CDR3 is TGTGCCAGCAGCTCCGGAGAGACCCAGTACTTC. Translation: CASSSGETQYF.

The V and J genes are TRBV30 and TRBJ1-4, with a tentative D call TRBD1 (5 bases). Germline V gives CDR1 GTSNPN, CDR2 SVGIG (reference sequence). The CDR3 has 14 amino acids. Between the trimmed V and J ends, which lost 1 base and 5 bases, there was a span of 11 bases. In DNA, the CDR3 is TGTGCCTGGAGTGGGGGGTGGGAGAATGAAAAACTGTTTTTT. Amino acid sequence: CAWSGGWENEKLFF.

The genes are TRBV11-1 and TRBJ2-7, with 9 bases lining up with TRBD1. The CDR3 loop spans 15 amino acids. Germline V gives CDR1 SGHAT, CDR2 FQDESV (reference sequence). V was pared by 5 bases and J by 4 bases, with 9 bases of the junction left unmatched. CDR3 bases: TGTGCCAGCAGCCTCTCCCGACAGGGGGGGTACGAGCAGTACTTC. Translation gives CASSLSRQGGYEQYF.

The chain employs TRBV11-1 and TRBJ1-2; 10 positions agree with TRBD1. Germline trimming cut 5 bases from V and 2 bases from J; bases unmatched to any gene: 2. The CDR3 totals 14 residues. Germline V lookup: CDR1 SGHAT, CDR2 FQDESV (reference sequence). The CDR3 sequence is CASSPGQGNYGYTF. For the CDR3, the DNA is TGTGCCAGCAGCCCGGGACAGGGGAACTATGGCTACACCTTC. The full variable domain, with the rest looked up from reference TRBV11-1 and TRBJ1-2, is EAEVAQSPRYKITEKSQAVAFWCDPISGHATLYWYRQILGQGPELLVQFQDESVVDDSQLPKDRFSAERLKGVDSTLKIQPAELGDSAMYLCASSPGQGNYGYTFGSGTRLTVV.

The count of this clone is one. The chain joins TRBV19 to TRBJ2-2; 12 bases fit TRBD2. The CDR3 is made up of 18 amino acids. Germline CDR1 LNHDA, CDR2 SQIVND (reference sequence). Trimming cost V 8 bases and J 3 bases; bases outside gene matches: 13. CDR3 region: CASRAPTSGRLHTGELFF. CDR3 sequence (DNA): TGTGCCAGTCGAGCCCCAACTAGCGGGAGGTTGCACACCGGGGAGCTGTTTTTT.

This chain joins TRBV11-2 and TRBJ2-3; 13 positions agree with TRBD2. The CDR3 runs to 17 residues. With V trimmed by 5 bases and J by 2 bases, 7 bases remained unmatched. The V gene's germline CDR1 is SGHAT and CDR2 FQNNGV. CDR3: CASSIPGLAGITDTQYF. The CDR3 nucleotides read TGTGCCAGCAGCATCCCGGGACTAGCGGGAATCACAGATACGCAGTATTTT.

The J gene is TRBJ1-6, the V gene TRBV30; 7 bases are shared with TRBD1. Germline V gene data show CDR1 as GTSNPN and CDR2 as SVGIG (reference sequence). With 6 bases clipped from V and 7 bases from J, the junction kept 6 bases outside the gene matches. The CDR3 is 13 residues long. The chain's CDR3 is CACRGQSNSPLHF. For the CDR3, the DNA is TGTGCCTGCCGGGGACAGAGCAATTCACCCCTCCACTTT.